Detailed here is one T cell receptor beta chain. Its antigen is undetermined. Among the patients, aged 18 to 65, hyperthyroidism was newly diagnosed and had lasted under 2 months. Sample collection date corresponds to first hyperthyroidism diagnosis, prior to any ophthalmopathy symptoms. There were TCR beta CDR3 regions amplified from RNA transcripts. The HTBI set primed first-round TCR CDR3 RT-PCR. TCRdb redid the calling of the multiplex PCR reads with MiXCR, one entry per CDR3 protein. The sample contains about 380,000 distinct CDR3 sequences, approximately 15% of which appear only once. The data were taken from a study of T cells in Graves' hyperthyroidism and ophthalmopathy. Study conclusions and caveats: Model-based prediction identified ophthalmopathy a median about 6 months prior to its onset.

Germline V lookup: CDR1 SGHRS, CDR2 YFSETQ. V lost 3 bases, J lost 0 bases, and 6 bases stayed unmatched. This CDR3 contains 16 residues. V usage is TRBV5-1 and J usage is TRBJ2-7, with TRBD2 identical over 10 bases. The sample consisted of blood. The clonotype was recovered from a young man with Graves' hyperthyroidism that later progressed to Graves' ophthalmopathy. The chain's CDR3 is CASSSRAGGPSYEQYF. The CDR3 DNA reads TGCGCCAGCAGCTCACGAGCGGGGGGGCCCTCCTACGAGCAGTACTTC. Full variable domain (missing parts from reference TRBV5-1 and TRBJ2-7): KAGVTQTPRYLIKTRGQQVTLSCSPISGHRSVSWYQQTPGQGLQFLFEYFSETQRNKGNFPGRFSGRQFSNSRSEMNVSTLELGDSALYLCASSSRAGGPSYEQYFGPGTRLTVT.